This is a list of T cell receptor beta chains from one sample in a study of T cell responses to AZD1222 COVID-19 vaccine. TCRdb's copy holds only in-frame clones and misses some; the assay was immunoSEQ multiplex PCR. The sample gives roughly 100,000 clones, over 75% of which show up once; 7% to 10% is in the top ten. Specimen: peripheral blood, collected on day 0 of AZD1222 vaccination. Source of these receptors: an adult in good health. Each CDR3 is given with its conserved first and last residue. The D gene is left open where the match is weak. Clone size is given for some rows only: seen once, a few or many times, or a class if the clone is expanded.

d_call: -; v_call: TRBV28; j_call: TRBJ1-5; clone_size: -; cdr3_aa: CASSPGQFNQPQHF; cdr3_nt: TGTGCCAGCAGCCCAGGACAGTTCAATCAGCCCCAGCATTTT
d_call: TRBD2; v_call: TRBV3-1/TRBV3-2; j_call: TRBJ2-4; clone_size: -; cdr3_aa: CASSPPLAGGRAKNIQYF; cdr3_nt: TGTGCCAGCAGCCCCCCTCTAGCGGGGGGGCGAGCCAAAAACATTCAGTACTTC
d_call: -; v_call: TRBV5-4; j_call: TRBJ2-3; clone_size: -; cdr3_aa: CASSTVGDTQYF; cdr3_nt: TGTGCCAGCAGCACGGTGGGAGATACGCAGTATTTT
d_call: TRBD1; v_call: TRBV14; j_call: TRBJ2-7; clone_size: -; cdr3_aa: CASSQEVGQGGHEQYF; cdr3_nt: TGTGCCAGCAGCCAAGAAGTTGGACAGGGTGGGCACGAGCAGTACTTC
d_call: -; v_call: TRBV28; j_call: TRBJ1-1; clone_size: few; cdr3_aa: CASTGRRAFF; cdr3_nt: TGTGCCAGCACTGGGAGGCGAGCTTTCTTT
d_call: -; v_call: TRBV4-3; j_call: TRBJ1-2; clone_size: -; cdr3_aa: CASSQGDYGYTF; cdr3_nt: TGCGCCAGCAGCCAAGGGGATTATGGCTACACCTTC
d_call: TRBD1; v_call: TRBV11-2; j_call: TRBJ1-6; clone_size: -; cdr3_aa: CASSLTGGQSPLHF; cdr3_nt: TGTGCCAGCAGCTTGACAGGGGGCCAATCACCCCTCCACTTT
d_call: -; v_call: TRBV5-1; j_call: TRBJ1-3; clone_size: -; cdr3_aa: CASSLEAQYNGNTIYF; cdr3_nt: TGCGCCAGCAGCTTGGAGGCCCAATACAATGGAAACACCATATATTTT
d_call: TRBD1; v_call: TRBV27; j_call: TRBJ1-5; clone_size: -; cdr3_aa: CASSAFGTGPNQPQHF; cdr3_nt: TGTGCCAGCAGCGCCTTCGGGACAGGGCCCAATCAGCCCCAGCATTTT
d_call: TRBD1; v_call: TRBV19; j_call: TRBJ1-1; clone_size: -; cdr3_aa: CASSGGQGVKSAFF; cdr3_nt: TGTGCCAGTAGTGGCGGGCAGGGGGTTAAGTCGGCTTTCTTT
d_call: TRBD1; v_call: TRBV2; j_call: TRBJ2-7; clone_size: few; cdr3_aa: CASRPGTGSYEQYF; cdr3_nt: TGTGCCAGCAGACCCGGGACAGGGTCCTACGAGCAGTACTTC
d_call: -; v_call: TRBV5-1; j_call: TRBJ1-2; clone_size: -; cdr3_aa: CASSLSGIPGYGYTF; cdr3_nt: TGCGCCAGCAGCTTATCCGGGATTCCGGGATATGGCTACACCTTC
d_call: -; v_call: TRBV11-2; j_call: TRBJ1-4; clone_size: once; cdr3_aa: CASSLVGRFNEKLFF; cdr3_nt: TGTGCCAGCAGCTTAGTTGGGAGGTTTAATGAAAAACTGTTTTTT
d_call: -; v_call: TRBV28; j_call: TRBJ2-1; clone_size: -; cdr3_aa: CASSRAGTSGQFF; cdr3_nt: TGTGCCAGCAGTCGGGCGGGAACAAGTGGGCAGTTCTTC
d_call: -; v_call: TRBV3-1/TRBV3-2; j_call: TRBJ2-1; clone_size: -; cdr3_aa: CASSWDYNEQFF; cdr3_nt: TGTGCCAGCAGCTGGGACTACAATGAGCAGTTCTTC
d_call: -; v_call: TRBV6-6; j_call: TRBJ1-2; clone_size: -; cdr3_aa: CASGDIANYGYTF; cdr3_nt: TGTGCCAGCGGGGACATAGCAAATTATGGCTACACCTTC
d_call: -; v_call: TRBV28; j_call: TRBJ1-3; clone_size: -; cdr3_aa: CASMDYRARGNTIYF; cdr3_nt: TGTGCCAGCATGGACTACAGGGCCCGGGGAAACACCATATATTTT
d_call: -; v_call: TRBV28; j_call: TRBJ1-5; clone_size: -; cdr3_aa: CASSLVDGNQPQHF; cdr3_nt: TGTGCCAGCAGTTTAGTTGACGGGAATCAGCCCCAGCATTTT
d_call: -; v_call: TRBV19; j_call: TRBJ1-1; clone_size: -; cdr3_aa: CASRDEYRGNTEAFF; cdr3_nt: TGTGCCAGTAGGGACGAATATCGGGGGAACACTGAAGCTTTCTTT
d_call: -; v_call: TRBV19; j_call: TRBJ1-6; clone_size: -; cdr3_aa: CASSALTGVINSPLHF; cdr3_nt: TGTGCCAGTAGTGCACTTACCGGGGTGATAAATTCACCCCTCCACTTT
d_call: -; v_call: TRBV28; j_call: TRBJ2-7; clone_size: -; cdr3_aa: CASRPGPKYSYEQYF; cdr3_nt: TGTGCCAGCAGGCCGGGACCAAAATATTCCTACGAGCAGTACTTC
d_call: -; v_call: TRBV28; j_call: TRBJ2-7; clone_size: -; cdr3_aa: CASSLTGRLNYEQYF; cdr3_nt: TGTGCCAGCAGTTTAACCGGCAGGCTAAACTACGAGCAGTACTTC
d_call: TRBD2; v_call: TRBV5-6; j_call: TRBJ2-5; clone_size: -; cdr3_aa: CASRLLAGGPVGETQYF; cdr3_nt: TGTGCCAGCAGGCTGTTAGCGGGGGGACCCGTCGGGGAGACCCAGTACTTC
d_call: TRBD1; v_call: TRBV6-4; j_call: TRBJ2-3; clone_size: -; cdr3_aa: CASSRTGETDTQYF; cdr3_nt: TGTGCCAGCAGCCGGACAGGGGAAACAGATACGCAGTATTTT
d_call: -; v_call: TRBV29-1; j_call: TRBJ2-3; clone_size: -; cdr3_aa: CSVALGGATDTQYF; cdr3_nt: TGCAGCGTTGCATTAGGCGGCGCCACAGATACGCAGTATTTT
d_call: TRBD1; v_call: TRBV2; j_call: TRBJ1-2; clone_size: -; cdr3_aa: CASSEAPGQTYGYTF; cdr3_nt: TGTGCCAGCAGTGAAGCTCCGGGACAGACATATGGCTACACCTTC
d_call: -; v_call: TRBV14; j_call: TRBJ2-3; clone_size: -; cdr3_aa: CASSQKLGTDTQYF; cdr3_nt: TGTGCCAGCAGCCAAAAACTAGGGACAGATACGCAGTATTTT
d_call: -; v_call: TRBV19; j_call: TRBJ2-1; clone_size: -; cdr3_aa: CASSIQGGRYNEQFF; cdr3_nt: TGTGCCAGTAGTATTCAGGGAGGACGATACAATGAGCAGTTCTTC
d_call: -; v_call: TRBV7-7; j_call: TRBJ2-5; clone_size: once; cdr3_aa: CASSLGVQETQYF; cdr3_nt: TGTGCTAGCAGCCTGGGGGTCCAAGAGACCCAGTACTTC
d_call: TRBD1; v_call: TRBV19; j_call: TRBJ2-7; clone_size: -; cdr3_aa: CASSPGTGVSYEQYF; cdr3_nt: TGTGCCAGTAGTCCCGGGACAGGCGTCTCCTACGAGCAGTACTTC
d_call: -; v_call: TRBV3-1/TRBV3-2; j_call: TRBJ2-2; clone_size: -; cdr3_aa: CASSQVSTTNTGELFF; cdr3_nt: TGTGCCAGCAGCCAAGTCTCTACCACGAACACCGGGGAGCTGTTTTTT
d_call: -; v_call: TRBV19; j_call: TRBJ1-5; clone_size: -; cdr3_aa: CASNNVRQARNQPQHF; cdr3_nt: TGTGCCAGTAACAACGTCCGGCAGGCTCGCAATCAGCCCCAGCATTTT
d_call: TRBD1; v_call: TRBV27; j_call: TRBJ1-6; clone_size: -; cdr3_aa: CASSLSSSTGGKNSPLHF; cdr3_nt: TGTGCCAGCAGTTTATCGAGCTCGACAGGGGGCAAAAATTCACCCCTCCACTTT
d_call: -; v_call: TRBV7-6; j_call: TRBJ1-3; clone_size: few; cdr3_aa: CASSRVGSSGNTIYF; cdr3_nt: TGTGCCAGCAGCCGAGTAGGGTCCTCTGGAAACACCATATATTTT
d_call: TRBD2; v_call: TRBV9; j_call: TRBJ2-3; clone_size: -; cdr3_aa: CASSPTGLALWDTQYF; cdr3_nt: TGTGCCAGCAGCCCCACCGGACTAGCGCTATGGGATACGCAGTATTTT
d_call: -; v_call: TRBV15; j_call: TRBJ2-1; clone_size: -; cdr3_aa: CATRTAKPSYNEQFF; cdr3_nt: TGTGCCACCCGTACTGCCAAGCCTTCCTACAATGAGCAGTTCTTC
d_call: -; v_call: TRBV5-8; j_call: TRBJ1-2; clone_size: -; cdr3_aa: CASSLVQVVGYGYTF; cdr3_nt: TGTGCCAGCAGCTTGGTTCAGGTGGTGGGGTATGGCTACACCTTC
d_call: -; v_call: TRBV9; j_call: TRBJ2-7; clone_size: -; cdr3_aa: CASSAGVLYEQYF; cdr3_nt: TGTGCCAGCAGCGCCGGGGTACTCTACGAGCAGTACTTC
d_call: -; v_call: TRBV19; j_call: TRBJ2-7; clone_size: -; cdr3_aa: CASSPDAQGFSREQYF; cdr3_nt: TGTGCCAGTAGCCCGGATGCACAGGGCTTTTCGAGGGAGCAGTACTTC
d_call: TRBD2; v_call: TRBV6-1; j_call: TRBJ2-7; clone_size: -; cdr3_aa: CASSGLLAGTAYEQYF; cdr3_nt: TGTGCCAGCAGTGGTCTACTAGCGGGCACAGCCTACGAGCAGTACTTC
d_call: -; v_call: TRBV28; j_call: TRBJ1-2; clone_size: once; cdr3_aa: CASKRQVPRGYTF; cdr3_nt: TGTGCCAGCAAAAGACAGGTCCCCCGAGGCTACACCTTC
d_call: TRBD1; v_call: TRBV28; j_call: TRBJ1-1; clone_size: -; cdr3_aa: CASSSSGADRDNTEAFF; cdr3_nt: TGTGCCAGCAGTTCCTCGGGGGCGGACAGGGATAACACTGAAGCTTTCTTT
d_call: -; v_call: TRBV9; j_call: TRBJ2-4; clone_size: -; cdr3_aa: CASSAYDKNIQYF; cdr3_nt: TGTGCCAGCAGCGCGTACGATAAAAACATTCAGTACTTC
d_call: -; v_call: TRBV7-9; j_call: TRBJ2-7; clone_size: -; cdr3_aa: CASSPRGPYEQYF; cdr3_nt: TGTGCCAGCAGCCCTAGGGGACCCTACGAGCAGTACTTC
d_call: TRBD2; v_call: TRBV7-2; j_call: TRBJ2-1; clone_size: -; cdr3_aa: CASSLGSSGVNNEQFF; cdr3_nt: TGTGCCAGCAGCTTAGGGAGCAGCGGGGTGAACAATGAGCAGTTCTTC
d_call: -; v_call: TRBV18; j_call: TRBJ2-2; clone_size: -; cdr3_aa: CASSLLTLSNAGELFF; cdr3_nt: TGTGCCAGCTCACTCCTGACACTCAGCAACGCCGGGGAGCTGTTTTTT
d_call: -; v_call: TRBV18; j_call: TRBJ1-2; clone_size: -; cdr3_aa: CASSPRTPEGHGYTF; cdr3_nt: TGTGCCAGCTCACCACGGACCCCAGAAGGTCATGGCTACACCTTC
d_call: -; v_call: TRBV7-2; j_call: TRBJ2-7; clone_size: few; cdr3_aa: CASSLADLPSYEQYF; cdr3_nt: TGTGCCAGCAGCTTAGCGGACTTGCCGAGCTACGAGCAGTACTTC
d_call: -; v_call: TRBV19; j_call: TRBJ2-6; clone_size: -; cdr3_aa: CASSIVWQRPSGANVLTF; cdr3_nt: TGTGCCAGTAGTATAGTATGGCAAAGACCTTCTGGGGCCAACGTCCTGACTTTC
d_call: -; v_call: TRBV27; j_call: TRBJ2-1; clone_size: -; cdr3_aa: CASSHFIAASYNEQFF; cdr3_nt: TGTGCCAGCAGTCATTTCATAGCGGCCTCCTACAATGAGCAGTTCTTC
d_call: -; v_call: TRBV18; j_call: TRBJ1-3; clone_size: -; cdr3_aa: CASSPGSGNTIYF; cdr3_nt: TGTGCCAGCTCACCGGGATCGGGAAACACCATATATTTT
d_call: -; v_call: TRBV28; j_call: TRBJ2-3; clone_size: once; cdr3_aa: CASTSVPTDTQYF; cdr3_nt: TGTGCCAGCACTAGCGTACCCACAGATACGCAGTATTTT
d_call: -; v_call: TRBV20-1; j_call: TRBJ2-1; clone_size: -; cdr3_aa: CSASSPVQTVPSEQFF; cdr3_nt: TGCAGTGCTAGTTCCCCCGTCCAGACCGTACCCAGTGAGCAGTTCTTC
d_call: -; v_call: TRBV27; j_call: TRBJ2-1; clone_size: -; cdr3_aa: CASSYWGDHNEQFF; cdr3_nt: TGTGCCAGCAGTTATTGGGGGGACCACAATGAGCAGTTCTTC
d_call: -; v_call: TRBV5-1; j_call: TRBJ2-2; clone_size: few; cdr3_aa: CASSPGVPAVELFF; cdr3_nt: TGCGCCAGCAGCCCAGGGGTGCCCGCGGTAGAGCTGTTTTTT
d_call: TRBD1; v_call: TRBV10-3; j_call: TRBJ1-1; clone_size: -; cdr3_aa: CAISEQGQGLNTEAFF; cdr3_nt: TGTGCCATCAGTGAGCAGGGACAGGGGTTGAACACTGAAGCTTTCTTT
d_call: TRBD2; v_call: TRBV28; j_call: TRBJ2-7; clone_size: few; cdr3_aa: CASSFGSGLAGYEQYF; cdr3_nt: TGTGCCAGCAGTTTCGGTTCAGGACTAGCGGGCTACGAGCAGTACTTC
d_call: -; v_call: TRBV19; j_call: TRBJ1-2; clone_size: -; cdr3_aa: CASSISGGSPEGYTF; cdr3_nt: TGTGCCAGTAGTATTTCCGGCGGTTCCCCAGAAGGCTACACCTTC
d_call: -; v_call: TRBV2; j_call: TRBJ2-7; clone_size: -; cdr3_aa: CASSGSSPTYEQYF; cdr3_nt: TGTGCCAGCAGTGGGAGCAGCCCCACCTACGAGCAGTACTTC